The present T cell receptor (beta chain) was sequenced within a study of T cell clonotyping in hematopoietic cell transplantation. Repertoires were generated with immunoSEQ multiplex PCR, while TCRdb's copy carries only in-frame clones and drops some. The table includes approximately 6,100 clones, 32% detected once. Points from the study as a whole: At the given depth, recipient repertoires were over 97% de novo clonotypes. Graft donor and pretransplant recipient Inverse Simpson Index values predicted broader posttransplant TCR diversity. No sorting was done, leaving CD4 and CD8 contributions mixed.

This clone was seen a handful of times. Its antigen is undetermined. CDR1 MNHNY and CDR2 SVGAGI come from the germline V gene (reference sequence). The length of the CDR3 is 12 residues. Trimming cost V 0 bases and J 8 bases, with 5 bases left between them. The TCR sequence derives from a female patient aged 50 to 65 who had an allogeneic stem cell transplant from an unrelated donor, so the T cells may come from the graft donor. Some clones in this sample may be carry-over from other donors' samples. The rearrangement joins TRBV6-6 to TRBJ1-3; possible D gene TRBD1, 5 bases. This specimen consisted of peripheral blood mononuclear cells, obtained 30 days after allogeneic stem cell transplant. The CDR3 protein is CASSYSGDTIYF. The DNA of the CDR3 is TGTGCCAGCAGTTACTCGGGGGACACCATATATTTT.